The present entry profiles one T cell receptor (beta chain) with its context. The antigen is unknown. The data originate from a study of shared clonotypes between healthy human individuals. Whole-study results and caveats: Some clonotypes were shared by all four sorted-subset donors, while others were not shared. The non-shared ones had lower generation probabilities than the shared ones. Generally, estimated richness proved larger in naive subsets than it did in memory subsets.

Trimming removed 5 bases at V and 1 base at J, with 12 bases between. Germline CDR1 is SEHNR and CDR2 is FQNEAQ (reference sequence). The CDR3 covers 14 residues. Clones were sequenced by immunoSEQ multiplex PCR, and TCRdb holds only the in-frame ones, with some missing. The data contain about 2 million clones, less than 95% of them seen just once; the ten biggest clones take up roughly 1%. Naive CD8 isolation took CD45RO-negative cells positively selected for CCR7 and excluded terminally differentiated effector memory CD45RA+ cells. Sequencing used naive CD8+ T cells sorted from blood. The chain has TRBV7-9 and TRBJ2-7, with D perhaps being TRBD1 or TRBD2 (5 bases each). The sequence was collected from a man aged 18 to 30 in good health. The CDR3 nucleotides read TGTGCCAGCAGCCCCCGGGGCCTTTCCTACGAGCAGTACTTC. Translation: CASSPRGLSYEQYF.